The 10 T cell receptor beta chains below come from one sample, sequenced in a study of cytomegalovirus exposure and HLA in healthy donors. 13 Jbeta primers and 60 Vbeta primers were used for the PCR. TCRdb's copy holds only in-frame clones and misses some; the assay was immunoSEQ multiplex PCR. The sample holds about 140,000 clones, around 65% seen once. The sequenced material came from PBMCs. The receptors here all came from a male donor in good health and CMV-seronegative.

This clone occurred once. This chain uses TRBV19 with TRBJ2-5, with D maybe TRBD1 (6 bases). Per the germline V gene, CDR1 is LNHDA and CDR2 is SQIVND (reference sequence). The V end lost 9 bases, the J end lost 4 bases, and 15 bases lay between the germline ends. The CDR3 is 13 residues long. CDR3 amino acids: CASASQGTETQYF. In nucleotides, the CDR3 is TGTGCCAGCGCTAGCCAGGGGACAGAGACCCAGTACTTC.

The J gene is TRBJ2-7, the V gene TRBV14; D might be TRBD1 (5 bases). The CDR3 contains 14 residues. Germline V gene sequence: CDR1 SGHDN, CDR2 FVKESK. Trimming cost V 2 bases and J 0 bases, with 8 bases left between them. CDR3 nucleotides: TGTGCCAGCAGCCAAACAGGCCGCTCCTACGAGCAGTACTTC. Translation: CASSQTGRSYEQYF.

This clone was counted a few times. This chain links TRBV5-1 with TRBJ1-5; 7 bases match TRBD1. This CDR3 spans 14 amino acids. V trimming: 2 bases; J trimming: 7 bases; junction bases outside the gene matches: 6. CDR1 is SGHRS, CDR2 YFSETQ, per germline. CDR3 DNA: TGCGCCAGCAGCTTCGGGACAGAGGGGCAGCCCCAGCATTTT. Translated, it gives CASSFGTEGQPQHF.

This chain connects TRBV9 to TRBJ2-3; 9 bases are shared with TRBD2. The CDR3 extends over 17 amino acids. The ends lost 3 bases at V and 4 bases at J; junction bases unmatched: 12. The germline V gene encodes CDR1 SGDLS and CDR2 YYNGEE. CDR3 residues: CASSDSEVAGGPDTQYF. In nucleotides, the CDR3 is TGTGCCAGCAGCGACTCCGAGGTGGCGGGGGGGCCAGATACGCAGTATTTT.

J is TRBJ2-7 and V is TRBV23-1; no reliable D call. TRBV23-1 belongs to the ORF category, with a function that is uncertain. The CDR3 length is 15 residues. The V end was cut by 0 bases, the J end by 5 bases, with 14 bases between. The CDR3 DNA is TGCGCCAGCAGTCAATCGACGCGTAGCCGGCACGAGCAGTACTTC. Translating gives CASSQSTRSRHEQYF.

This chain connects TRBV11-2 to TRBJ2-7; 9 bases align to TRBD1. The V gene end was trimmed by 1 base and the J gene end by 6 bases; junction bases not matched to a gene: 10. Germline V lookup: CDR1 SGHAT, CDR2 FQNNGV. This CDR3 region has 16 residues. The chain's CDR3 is CASSLGWGDRVGEQYF. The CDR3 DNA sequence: TGTGCCAGCAGCTTAGGATGGGGGGACAGGGTGGGCGAGCAGTACTTC.

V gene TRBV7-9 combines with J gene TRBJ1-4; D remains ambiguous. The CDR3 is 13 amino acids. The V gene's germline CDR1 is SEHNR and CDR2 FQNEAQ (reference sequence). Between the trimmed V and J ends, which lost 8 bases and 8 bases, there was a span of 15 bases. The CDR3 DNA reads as TGTGCCAGCGGGAGGGAGGAGGGCGAAAAACTGTTTTTT. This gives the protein CASGREEGEKLFF.

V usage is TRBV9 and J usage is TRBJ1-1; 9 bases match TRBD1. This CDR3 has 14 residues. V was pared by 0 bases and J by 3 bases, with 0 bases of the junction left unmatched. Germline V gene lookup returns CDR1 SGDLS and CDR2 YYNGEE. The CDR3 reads CASSVGTGDTEAFF. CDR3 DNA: TGTGCCAGCAGCGTAGGGACAGGGGACACTGAAGCTTTCTTT.

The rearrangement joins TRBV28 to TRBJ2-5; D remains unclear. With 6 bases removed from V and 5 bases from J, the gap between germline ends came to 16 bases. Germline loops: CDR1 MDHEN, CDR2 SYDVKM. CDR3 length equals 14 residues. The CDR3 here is CASRPSRWPETQYF. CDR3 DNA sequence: TGTGCCAGCAGACCCTCCAGGTGGCCGGAGACCCAGTACTTC.

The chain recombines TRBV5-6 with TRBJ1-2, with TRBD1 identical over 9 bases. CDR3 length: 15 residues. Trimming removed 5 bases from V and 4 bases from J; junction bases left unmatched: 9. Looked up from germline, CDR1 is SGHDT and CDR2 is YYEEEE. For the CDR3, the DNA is TGTGCCAGCAGGTACTGGACAGGGGCTCTCTATGGCTACACCTTC. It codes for CASRYWTGALYGYTF. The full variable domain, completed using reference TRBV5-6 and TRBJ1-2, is DAGVTQSPTHLIKTRGQQVTLRCSPKSGHDTVSWYQQALGQGPQFIFQYYEEEERQRGNFPDRFSGHQFPNYSSELNVNALLLGDSALYLCASRYWTGALYGYTFGSGTRLTVV.